The rows below give T cell receptor beta chains drawn from one sample of a study of radiotherapy plus CTLA-4 blockade in lung cancer. The method was immunoSEQ multiplex PCR; TCRdb's version includes in-frame clones alone and lacks a portion of them. The profile shows tens of thousands of clones, roughly 90% of them singletons. The sequences come from peripheral blood, collected from a patient treated with radiotherapy plus ipilimumab. Receptors originate from a human donor with non-small cell lung cancer whose response to radiotherapy plus ipilimumab could not be evaluated. CDR3s include the opening cysteine and the closing phenylalanine or tryptophan. Each record gives: CDR3 DNA, CDR3 protein, J gene, D gene, clone size, V gene. A D gene is named only where the DNA matches it firmly. Some rows have no size entry. The others give once, few or many, or a class for an expanded clone.

TGCGCCAGCAGCCAAGTTGCGGGGGGGCCTGGGGAGCTGTTTTTT	CASSQVAGGPGELFF	TRBJ2-2	TRBD2	once	TRBV4-1
TGTGCCAGCTCACCACCGGGACAGGGGGCGCGTAATGAGCAGTTCTTC	CASSPPGQGARNEQFF	TRBJ2-1	TRBD1	NA	TRBV18
TGTGCCTGGAGTGTACTGACAGGGGGCGAGCAGCCCCAGCATTTT	CAWSVLTGGEQPQHF	TRBJ1-5	TRBD1	NA	TRBV30
TGTGCCAGCAGTCAGAGGGGGCTTGGCAATCAGCCCCAGCATTTT	CASSQRGLGNQPQHF	TRBJ1-5	TRBD1	NA	TRBV6-5
TGTGCCAGCATCGGGACAGGAGTTGGTAACACCATATATTTT	CASIGTGVGNTIYF	TRBJ1-3	TRBD1	once	TRBV28
TGTGCCACCAGCACCCAAGGGGATGAGCAGTACTTC	CATSTQGDEQYF	TRBJ2-7	NA	NA	TRBV15
TGCGCCAGCAGAACAAGCGGGACAGGGTTTTCCTACGAGCAGTACTTC	CASRTSGTGFSYEQYF	TRBJ2-7	TRBD1	NA	TRBV4-1
TGCGCCAGCAGTCGACAGTTACTTAACACCGGGGAGCTGTTTTTT	CASSRQLLNTGELFF	TRBJ2-2	NA	NA	TRBV10-2
TGCGCCAGCAGTCAGGGGACAGATCGATCCTCCTACAATGAGCAGTTCTTC	CASSQGTDRSSYNEQFF	TRBJ2-1	TRBD1	NA	TRBV23-1
TGTGCCACCCAACGGACCTTAGGGACAGGGGTCGGCTACACCTTC	CATQRTLGTGVGYTF	TRBJ1-2	TRBD1	NA	TRBV6-1
TGTGCCAGCAGGACAGGGGCAGGGGGCACTGAAGCTTTCTTT	CASRTGAGGTEAFF	TRBJ1-1	TRBD1	once	TRBV2
TGCAGCGCTCTGGGACTAGCGGGGGGGCCCTACAATGAGCAGTTCTTC	CSALGLAGGPYNEQFF	TRBJ2-1	TRBD2	NA	TRBV29-1
TGTGCCAGTACACGTGGGGGAGGAGGGGCCTATGGCTACACCTTC	CASTRGGGGAYGYTF	TRBJ1-2	NA	NA	TRBV19
TGTGCCAGCAGCTTAGGGGAGAAAGAGACCCAGTACTTC	CASSLGEKETQYF	TRBJ2-5	NA	NA	TRBV7-8
TGTGCTAGTGGTTTGACCTGGGGAGATCAGCCCCAGCATTTT	CASGLTWGDQPQHF	TRBJ1-5	NA	NA	TRBV12-5
TGCGCCAGCAGCTTACAGGAATATTTAAGCAATGAGCAGTTCTTC	CASSLQEYLSNEQFF	TRBJ2-1	NA	once	TRBV5-1
TGTGCCACCAGCAGAGGGGGGGGGATCACAGATACGCAGTATTTT	CATSRGGGITDTQYF	TRBJ2-3	TRBD2	NA	TRBV15
TGTGCCAGCAGTAACCAGGGCCTCGAAAACACCATATATTTT	CASSNQGLENTIYF	TRBJ1-3	NA	NA	TRBV28
TGCGCCAGCAGCCAGGGAACGACAGGGCGGTCCTACGAGCAGTACTTC	CASSQGTTGRSYEQYF	TRBJ2-7	TRBD1	few	TRBV4-3
TGTGCCAGCAGTCTCCGACCCCTCGAGGGTGAGCAGTTCTTC	CASSLRPLEGEQFF	TRBJ2-1	NA	NA	TRBV6-5
TGTGCCAGCAGCGTAGACGGGAACACTGAAGCTTTCTTT	CASSVDGNTEAFF	TRBJ1-1	NA	NA	TRBV9
TGTGCCAGCAGCCAAGTGCGAGCGGGGGGTGAAGCCTACGAGCAGTACTTC	CASSQVRAGGEAYEQYF	TRBJ2-7	TRBD2	NA	TRBV4-2
TGTGCCAGCAGCCCCGGGACTAGCGGGAGGGGGGCGACAGATACGCAGTATTTT	CASSPGTSGRGATDTQYF	TRBJ2-3	TRBD2	once	TRBV7-2
TGTGCCAGCTCACCACTAGGGACAGTCAATGAGCAGTTCTTC	CASSPLGTVNEQFF	TRBJ2-1	TRBD1	few	TRBV18
TGTGCCAGCAGCCCCTCCGCGGGGCCCTACTACGAGCAGTACTTC	CASSPSAGPYYEQYF	TRBJ2-7	NA	NA	TRBV27
TGTGCCAGCAGCGTAGGACTAGCGGGTGCGGGTACAGATACGCAGTATTTT	CASSVGLAGAGTDTQYF	TRBJ2-3	TRBD2	NA	TRBV9
TGCGCCAGCAGCCAAGATGGGGACGGACTAGAAGCTTTCTTT	CASSQDGDGLEAFF	TRBJ1-1	NA	NA	TRBV4-1
TGTGCCAGCAGCTTGGGACTAAATACGCAGTATTTT	CASSLGLNTQYF	TRBJ2-3	NA	NA	TRBV5-8
TGTGCCAGCAGCATCACAGGGTACGAGCAGTACTTC	CASSITGYEQYF	TRBJ2-7	NA	NA	TRBV11-3
TGTGCCAGCAGCTCCGGGCCCGGGACTAGCGCGCTTACGCAGTATTTT	CASSSGPGTSALTQYF	TRBJ2-3	TRBD2	NA	TRBV9
TGTGCCAGTAGACCCTCCGGACTAGCGGGAGGGCCTGAATACGAGCAGTACTTC	CASRPSGLAGGPEYEQYF	TRBJ2-7	TRBD2	NA	TRBV19
TGTGCCAGCAGCTTGGGTTTGGGACAGGGAGGGGCAGATACGCAGTATTTT	CASSLGLGQGGADTQYF	TRBJ2-3	TRBD1	NA	TRBV5-6
TGCAGCGTCCCGACAGGGAACTATGGCTACACCTTC	CSVPTGNYGYTF	TRBJ1-2	TRBD1	NA	TRBV29-1
TGTGCCAGCAGTTACTCGGGGTGGGGGACAAAAAACATTCAGTACTTC	CASSYSGWGTKNIQYF	TRBJ2-4	NA	NA	TRBV6-5
TGTGCCAGCAGCCTGGACAGGGTAGAGGAGACCCAGTACTTC	CASSLDRVEETQYF	TRBJ2-5	TRBD1	NA	TRBV7-6
TGTGCCAGCAGTCGCCGGACTGCAAACACCGGGGAGCTGTTTTTT	CASSRRTANTGELFF	TRBJ2-2	NA	few	TRBV6-5
TGTGCCAGCAGCACCGCAGGGGACGGATATGGCTACACCTTC	CASSTAGDGYGYTF	TRBJ1-2	NA	NA	TRBV5-5
TGTGCCAGCAGCTTACTAGCGCAAGAGACCCAGTACTTC	CASSLLAQETQYF	TRBJ2-5	NA	NA	TRBV7-2
TGCGCCAGCAGGGCAGGGGACTATGGCTACACCTTC	CASRAGDYGYTF	TRBJ1-2	NA	NA	TRBV5-1
TGTGCCAGCAGCTTAGATGGGGACAGGGGGCTTGGAAACACCATATATTTT	CASSLDGDRGLGNTIYF	TRBJ1-3	TRBD1	NA	TRBV7-9
TGTGCCACCAGATCGGATAGGGGAGATACGCAGTATTTT	CATRSDRGDTQYF	TRBJ2-3	NA	NA	TRBV6-5
TGTGCCAGCAGACCGGGAGTCGGTGAGACCCAGTACTTC	CASRPGVGETQYF	TRBJ2-5	NA	NA	TRBV5-6
TGTGCCAGCATTCACCGGACAGGGGGCACTGAAGCTTTCTTT	CASIHRTGGTEAFF	TRBJ1-1	TRBD1	NA	TRBV2
TGCGCCAGCACCCTAAGCGGGGGCCCCACAGATACGCAGTATTTT	CASTLSGGPTDTQYF	TRBJ2-3	TRBD2	NA	TRBV5-1
TGCAGCGCCGAGGGCAGGGGTACGACGAACACCGGGGAGCTGTTTTTT	CSAEGRGTTNTGELFF	TRBJ2-2	NA	NA	TRBV29-1
TGCGCCAGCAGCTACGACAGGGGGAGAGACTATGGCTACACCTTC	CASSYDRGRDYGYTF	TRBJ1-2	TRBD1	NA	TRBV5-1
TGTGCCAGCAGCTCTATATCAGGTACGGCCTACGAGCAGTACTTC	CASSSISGTAYEQYF	TRBJ2-7	NA	NA	TRBV5-6
TGTGCCAGCAGTTCCGGACTTTACTCCTACGAGCAGTACTTC	CASSSGLYSYEQYF	TRBJ2-7	NA	NA	TRBV27
TGTGCCAGCAGCCGACGGGGCGGGAGGGCCCACGAGCAGTACTTC	CASSRRGGRAHEQYF	TRBJ2-7	TRBD2	NA	TRBV7-2
TGTGCCAGCACCCGGGAGACTGCCTACGAGCAGTACTTC	CASTRETAYEQYF	TRBJ2-7	NA	NA	TRBV2
TGTGCCAGTAGTGAGGCAGGGAGGAATCAGCCCCAGCATTTT	CASSEAGRNQPQHF	TRBJ1-5	NA	NA	TRBV19
TGCGCCAGCAGCGAACCGGGACTAAATCAGCCCCAGCATTTT	CASSEPGLNQPQHF	TRBJ1-5	NA	NA	TRBV10-2